Below, 8 T cell receptor beta chains from the same sample are listed, as sequenced in a study of PD-1 blockade in mismatch repair-deficient tumors. Libraries were prepared by immunoSEQ multiplex PCR; TCRdb keeps only in-frame clonotypes and omits some of them. The sample has some 110,000 clones, roughly 80% seen once. The starting material was peripheral blood, obtained approximately 64 weeks after starting pembrolizumab. The receptors stem from an adult with mismatch repair-deficient cancer.

The J gene is TRBJ2-5, the V gene TRBV6-6; 8 bases align to TRBD1. Germline CDR1 and CDR2: MNHNY and SVGAGI (reference sequence). The CDR3 covers 12 residues. V lost 7 bases and J lost 5; bases outside the gene matches: 3. As DNA, the CDR3 is TGTGCCAGCAAGGACAGGGAGGAGACCCAGTACTTC. It translates to CASKDREETQYF.

The CDR3 sequence: CATSGDGSYEQYF. CDR3 DNA: TGTGCCACCTCTGGGGACGGGTCCTACGAGCAGTACTTC. The J gene is TRBJ2-7, the V gene TRBV28, with D perhaps matching TRBD1 or TRBD2 (5 bases each). CDR1 MDHEN and CDR2 SYDVKM come from the germline V gene. The V and J ends lost 10 bases and 1 base respectively, with 14 bases between them. This CDR3 spans 13 amino acids.

This sequence joins TRBV28 and TRBJ1-3; possibly TRBD1 for D (6 bases). Between the trimmed V and J ends, which lost 3 bases and 8 bases, there was a span of 11 bases. Germline-derived CDR1 and CDR2 are MDHEN and SYDVKM. The CDR3 contains 13 residues. The CDR3 DNA reads as TGTGCCAGCAGTTTGTCGGACAGTTACACCATATATTTT. Residues: CASSLSDSYTIYF.

J is TRBJ2-5 and V is TRBV5-1; 9 bases align to TRBD1. CDR1 is SGHRS, CDR2 YFSETQ, per germline. V was pared by 5 bases and J by 5 bases, with 10 bases of the junction left unmatched. The CDR3 sequence is 15 residues long. CDR3 DNA: TGCGCCAGCAGACTCACGGGACAGGGATCCGAGACCCAGTACTTC. As protein: CASRLTGQGSETQYF.

The chain couples TRBV19 to TRBJ1-4; TRBD1 might be the D (6 bases). Germline CDR1 LNHDA, CDR2 SQIVND (reference sequence). The CDR3 is made up of 15 amino acids. The V gene lost 5 bases and the J gene lost 8 bases, with 18 bases spanning the gap. This CDR3 reads CASSRQTGMGEKLFF. CDR3 sequence (DNA): TGTGCCAGTAGTCGACAAACAGGGATGGGGGAAAAACTGTTTTTT.

This chain links TRBV9 with TRBJ1-5; 8 bases are a match to TRBD1. Germline CDR1 is SGDLS and CDR2 is YYNGEE. The CDR3 contains 15 residues. V was pared by 0 bases and J by 4 bases, with 3 bases of the junction left unmatched. The CDR3 here is CASSVAWDRNQPQHF. CDR3 nucleotides: TGTGCCAGCAGCGTAGCGTGGGACAGGAATCAGCCCCAGCATTTT. Combining the CDR3 with reference TRBV9 and TRBJ1-5 gives the whole variable domain DSGVTQTPKHLITATGQRVTLRCSPRSGDLSVYWYQQSLDQGLQFLIQYYNGEERAKGNILERFSAQQFPDLHSELNLSSLELGDSALYFCASSVAWDRNQPQHFGDGTRLSIL.

The chain couples TRBV2 to TRBJ2-7; 8 bases line up with TRBD1. The CDR3 contains 14 residues. Germline V gene data show CDR1 as SNHLY and CDR2 as FYNNEI. The junction had 14 bases not matched to a gene; V was cut back by 11 bases and J by 5 bases. For the CDR3, the DNA is TGTGCCGGCAACCGACAGGGGATCGACCACGAGCAGTACTTC. Residues: CAGNRQGIDHEQYF. Full variable domain (remainder filled in from reference TRBV2 and TRBJ2-7): EPEVTQTPSHQVTQMGQEVILRCVPISNHLYFYWYRQILGQKVEFLVSFYNNEISEKSEIFDDQFSVERPDGSNFTLKIRSTKLEDSAMYFCAGNRQGIDHEQYFGPGTRLTVT.

This clone was recorded once. The chain recombines TRBV19 with TRBJ2-1, with 11 bases matching TRBD2. This CDR3 has 14 amino acids. Looked up from germline, CDR1 is LNHDA and CDR2 is SQIVND (reference sequence). The V gene end was trimmed by 7 bases and the J gene end by 5 bases; junction bases not matched to a gene: 4. The CDR3 loop is CASIGTSGNNEQFF. The CDR3 DNA is TGTGCCAGTATCGGGACTAGCGGAAACAATGAGCAGTTCTTC.